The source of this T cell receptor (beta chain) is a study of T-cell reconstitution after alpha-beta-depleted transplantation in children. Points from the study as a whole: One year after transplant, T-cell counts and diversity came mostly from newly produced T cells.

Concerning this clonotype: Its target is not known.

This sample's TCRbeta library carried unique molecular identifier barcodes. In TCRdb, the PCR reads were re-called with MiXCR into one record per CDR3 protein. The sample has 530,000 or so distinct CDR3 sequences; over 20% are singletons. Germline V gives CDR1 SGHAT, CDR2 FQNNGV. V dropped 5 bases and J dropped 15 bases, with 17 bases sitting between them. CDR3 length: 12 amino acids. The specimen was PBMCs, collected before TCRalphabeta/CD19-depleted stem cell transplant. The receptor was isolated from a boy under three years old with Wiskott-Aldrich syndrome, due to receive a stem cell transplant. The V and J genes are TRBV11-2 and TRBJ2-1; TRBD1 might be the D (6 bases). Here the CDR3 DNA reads TGTGCCAGCAGCACATTTTCCGGGACAATGTTCTTC. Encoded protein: CASSTFSGTMFF.